This T cell receptor beta chain came from a study of cytomegalovirus exposure and HLA in healthy donors. Overall study results and limits: The study reported that TCR beta sequences accurately predicted HLA-A and HLA-B alleles in most subjects. Data from an earlier analysis indicated that most TCR beta V segments were productive either about 87% or about 30% of the time. Rarity marked most TCR sequences, yet some public TCRs occurred in many donors.

To note about this clone: Antigen unknown.

The CDR3 extends over 17 amino acids. From germline, CDR1 is SGHRS and CDR2 YFSETQ. The J segment lost 0 bases and the V segment lost 1 base, leaving 6 bases of the junction unmatched. A multiplex PCR was run with 60 Vbeta primers and 13 Jbeta primers. Clones were read by immunoSEQ multiplex PCR, and TCRdb kept only the in-frame ones, dropping some. In the table there are under 200,000 clones, roughly 65% of which are singletons. The sequenced material came from PBMCs. This receptor was identified in a woman in her late teens or twenties in good health and CMV-seropositive. The chain has TRBV5-1 and TRBJ1-4; TRBD1 agrees at 7 bases. CDR3: CASSLSGGGATNEKLFF. The CDR3 region has the DNA TGCGCCAGCAGCTTGTCAGGGGGTGGTGCAACTAATGAAAAACTGTTTTTT.